This is a list of T cell receptor beta chains from one sample in a study of T cell responses to AZD1222 COVID-19 vaccine. Using immunoSEQ multiplex PCR, the repertoire was profiled, and TCRdb retains in-frame clones only, with some absent. The sample has about 180,000 clones, around nine tenths seen once. The sample here was peripheral blood, taken on day 0 of AZD1222 vaccination. The receptors derive from an adult in good health. The CDR3 runs from the conserved cysteine through the conserved F or W. A D gene is named only where the DNA matches it firmly. A row's size may be missing; if present it is once, few, many or a size class.

clone_size	v_call	d_call	j_call	cdr3_aa	cdr3_nt
NA	TRBV6-6	NA	TRBJ2-7	CASSYEGYEQYF	TGTGCCAGCAGTTACGAGGGTTACGAGCAGTACTTC
NA	TRBV7-9	NA	TRBJ1-6	CASSTGTAGSPLHF	TGTGCCAGCAGCACCGGGACGGCGGGTTCACCCCTCCACTTT
NA	TRBV15	NA	TRBJ1-2	CATSRDPSGPLGGYTF	TGTGCCACCAGCAGAGATCCTTCGGGGCCCCTCGGTGGCTACACCTTC
NA	TRBV7-9	TRBD2	TRBJ2-1	CASSLSGINEQFF	TGTGCCAGCAGCTTAAGCGGGATCAATGAGCAGTTCTTC
few	TRBV6-4	TRBD2	TRBJ2-1	CASSEGTSGYNEQFF	TGTGCCAGCAGTGAAGGGACTAGCGGGTACAATGAGCAGTTCTTC
NA	TRBV6-5	NA	TRBJ1-5	CASRVSGHSNQPQHF	TGTGCCAGCAGGGTATCAGGTCATAGCAATCAGCCCCAGCATTTT
NA	TRBV9	NA	TRBJ1-3	CASSYGTLSGNTIYF	TGTGCCAGCAGTTACGGGACCTTATCTGGAAACACCATATATTTT
NA	TRBV11-2	NA	TRBJ2-4	CASSSPTLGNIQYF	TGTGCCAGCAGTAGCCCCACGCTAGGCAACATTCAGTACTTC
NA	TRBV5-4	NA	TRBJ1-1	CASSLSWMGEAFF	TGTGCCAGCAGCTTGAGTTGGATGGGGGAAGCTTTCTTT
NA	TRBV20-1	TRBD2	TRBJ2-1	CSASTGGHNEQFF	TGCAGTGCTAGTACGGGGGGGCACAATGAGCAGTTCTTC
NA	TRBV21-1	NA	TRBJ2-7	CASSNGLDGAAYEQYF	TGTGCCAGCAGCAATGGGCTGGACGGCGCTGCCTACGAGCAGTACTTC
NA	TRBV5-4	TRBD2	TRBJ2-1	CASSPGLAGLGSYNEQFF	TGTGCCAGCAGCCCGGGACTAGCGGGACTAGGATCCTACAATGAGCAGTTCTTC
NA	TRBV11-2	NA	TRBJ2-1	CASRAGLVEFF	TGTGCCAGCAGAGCCGGCCTAGTGGAGTTCTTC
NA	TRBV27	NA	TRBJ1-2	CASSSMPGAGGYTF	TGTGCCAGCAGTTCAATGCCCGGGGCTGGGGGCTACACCTTC
NA	TRBV6-6	NA	TRBJ1-6	CASSLERSSYNSPLHF	TGTGCCAGCAGTTTGGAGCGTAGCTCCTATAATTCACCCCTCCACTTT
NA	TRBV6-1	NA	TRBJ1-1	CASSQEPDTEAFF	TGTGCCAGCAGCCAGGAGCCCGACACTGAAGCTTTCTTT
NA	TRBV19	NA	TRBJ2-3	CASTPTGTDTQYF	TGTGCCAGTACCCCGACTGGCACAGATACGCAGTATTTT
once	TRBV18	TRBD1	TRBJ1-1	CASSLEMGGGRTEAFF	TGTGCCAGCTCACTAGAGATGGGAGGGGGCCGGACTGAAGCTTTCTTT
NA	TRBV9	NA	TRBJ1-3	CASSLGHTSGNTIYF	TGTGCCAGCAGCCTGGGGCACACCTCTGGAAACACCATATATTTT
once	TRBV15	NA	TRBJ2-4	CATSRGRGEYF	TGTGCCACCAGCAGAGGACGGGGAGAGTACTTC
NA	TRBV11-2	NA	TRBJ1-5	CASSLNSNQPQHF	TGTGCCAGCAGCTTAAATAGCAATCAGCCCCAGCATTTT
NA	TRBV15	TRBD2	TRBJ2-1	CATSRTSAYNEQFF	TGTGCCACCAGCAGGACTAGCGCCTACAATGAGCAGTTCTTC
NA	TRBV28	TRBD1	TRBJ1-5	CASSNLDRINQPQHF	TGTGCCAGCAGTAACTTGGACAGGATCAATCAGCCCCAGCATTTT
NA	TRBV5-1	NA	TRBJ1-4	CASSLGRAEKLFF	TGCGCCAGCAGCTTGGGACGAGCGGAAAAACTGTTTTTT
NA	TRBV11-2	NA	TRBJ2-5	CASSLDRLIGHETQYF	TGTGCCAGCAGCTTAGATCGTCTTATCGGACATGAGACCCAGTACTTC
NA	TRBV6-5	NA	TRBJ1-4	CASSYQAVRLEKLFF	TGTGCCAGCAGTTACCAGGCAGTCAGATTGGAAAAACTGTTTTTT
NA	TRBV12-3/TRBV12-4	NA	TRBJ1-2	CASSSPGSGYTF	TGTGCCAGCAGTTCACCCGGGTCCGGCTACACCTTC
NA	TRBV6-5	TRBD1	TRBJ2-7	CASSYRTGGRWEQYF	TGTGCCAGCAGTTACAGGACAGGGGGGCGATGGGAGCAGTACTTC
NA	TRBV16	TRBD1	TRBJ2-7	CASRQGTGAYEQYF	TGTGCCAGCAGACAAGGGACAGGAGCCTACGAGCAGTACTTC
NA	TRBV29-1	TRBD1	TRBJ2-2	CSTGQDPFSGELFF	TGCAGCACCGGACAGGATCCTTTCTCCGGGGAGCTGTTTTTT
NA	TRBV3-1/TRBV3-2	NA	TRBJ2-1	CASSQEQEVSYNEQFF	TGTGCCAGCAGCCAAGAACAGGAGGTCTCCTACAATGAGCAGTTCTTC
NA	TRBV7-8	NA	TRBJ2-5	CASRLDETQYF	TGTGCCAGCAGGTTGGATGAGACCCAGTACTTC
NA	TRBV6-1	NA	TRBJ2-2	CASSEDRWNTGELFF	TGTGCCAGCAGTGAAGACAGGTGGAACACCGGGGAGCTGTTTTTT
NA	TRBV2	TRBD1	TRBJ1-4	CASGRDRVEKLFF	TGTGCCAGCGGGCGGGACAGGGTAGAAAAACTGTTTTTT
NA	TRBV2	NA	TRBJ1-6	CASSSHRSTNSPLHF	TGTGCCAGCAGTTCTCACAGGAGTACCAATTCACCCCTCCACTTT
NA	TRBV11-2	NA	TRBJ1-1	CASSPQGGANTEAFF	TGTGCCAGCAGCCCGCAAGGGGGAGCAAACACTGAAGCTTTCTTT
NA	TRBV3-1/TRBV3-2	NA	TRBJ1-2	CASSQGQVPNYGYTF	TGTGCCAGCAGCCAGGGCCAGGTACCTAACTATGGCTACACCTTC
NA	TRBV10-3	NA	TRBJ1-5	CAISESTSYSNQPQHF	TGTGCCATCAGTGAGTCGACTTCCTATAGCAATCAGCCCCAGCATTTT
NA	TRBV28	NA	TRBJ2-7	CASSLGAGSTSEQYF	TGTGCCAGCAGTTTAGGGGCGGGATCGACTAGCGAGCAGTACTTC
NA	TRBV9	NA	TRBJ2-7	CASSVEGHPSYEQYF	TGTGCCAGCAGCGTGGAGGGGCACCCCTCCTACGAGCAGTACTTC
NA	TRBV5-5	NA	TRBJ1-6	CASTDQEGSSYNSPLHF	TGTGCCAGCACAGATCAAGAGGGGAGCTCCTATAATTCACCCCTCCACTTT
NA	TRBV25-1	NA	TRBJ2-3	CASSEYVGVVDTQYF	TGTGCCAGCAGTGAATACGTGGGAGTGGTAGATACGCAGTATTTT
once	TRBV3-1/TRBV3-2	TRBD2	TRBJ2-7	CASSQDGASGVLAYEQYF	TGTGCCAGCAGCCAAGATGGAGCTAGCGGCGTTTTAGCCTACGAGCAGTACTTC
NA	TRBV29-1	TRBD1	TRBJ2-7	CSVRGQGVNEQYF	TGCAGCGTCCGGGGACAGGGAGTCAACGAGCAGTACTTC
few	TRBV4-1	TRBD2	TRBJ2-7	CASSQLATSGAYEQYF	TGCGCCAGCAGCCAATTAGCGACTAGCGGAGCGTACGAGCAGTACTTC
once	TRBV7-9	NA	TRBJ1-2	CASSLGRQGKGYTF	TGTGCCAGCAGCCTAGGGAGGCAGGGGAAGGGCTACACCTTC